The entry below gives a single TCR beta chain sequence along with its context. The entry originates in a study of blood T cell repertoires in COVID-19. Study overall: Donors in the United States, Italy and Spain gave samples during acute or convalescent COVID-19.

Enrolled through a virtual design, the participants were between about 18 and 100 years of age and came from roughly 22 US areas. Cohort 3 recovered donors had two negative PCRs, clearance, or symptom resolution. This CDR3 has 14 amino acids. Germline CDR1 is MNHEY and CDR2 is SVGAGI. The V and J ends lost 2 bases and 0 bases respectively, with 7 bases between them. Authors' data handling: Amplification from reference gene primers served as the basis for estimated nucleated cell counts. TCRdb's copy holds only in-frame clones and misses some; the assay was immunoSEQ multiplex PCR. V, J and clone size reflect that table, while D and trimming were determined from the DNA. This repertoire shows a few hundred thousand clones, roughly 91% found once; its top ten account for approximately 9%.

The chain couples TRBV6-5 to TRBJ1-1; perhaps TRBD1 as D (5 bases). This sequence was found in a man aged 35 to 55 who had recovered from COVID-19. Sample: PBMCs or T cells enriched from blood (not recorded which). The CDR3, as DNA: TGTGCCAGCAGTTACAGGGGTATGAACACTGAAGCTTTCTTT. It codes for CASSYRGMNTEAFF.